These T cell receptor beta chains were read from a single sample in a study of T cells in Graves' hyperthyroidism and ophthalmopathy. TCRdb re-called the multiplex PCR reads with MiXCR, one entry per CDR3 protein. The data contain about 300,000 distinct CDR3 sequences, roughly 18% of them singletons. The sample was blood. Receptors originate from a man over 45 with Graves' ophthalmopathy. The CDR3 runs from the conserved cysteine through the conserved F or W. Each record gives: V gene, CDR3 protein.

V: TRBV12-3/TRBV12-4; CDR3: CASSLATGTGKTDTQYF
V: TRBV12-3/TRBV12-4; CDR3: CASSSDRVLRETQYF
V: TRBV5-1; CDR3: CASSLSEKASSPSGTGELFF
V: TRBV20-1; CDR3: CSARDPARAGATYEQYF
V: TRBV4-1; CDR3: CASNRVLGTDTQYF
V: TRBV3-1; CDR3: CASSRQPGPNEQFF
V: TRBV10-3; CDR3: CATSQGGITEAFF
V: TRBV7-2; CDR3: CAGSDSGRSSYEQYF
V: TRBV19; CDR3: CASSIATLAGLGTSSYEQYF
V: TRBV24-1; CDR3: CATSTTLAGTNEQFF